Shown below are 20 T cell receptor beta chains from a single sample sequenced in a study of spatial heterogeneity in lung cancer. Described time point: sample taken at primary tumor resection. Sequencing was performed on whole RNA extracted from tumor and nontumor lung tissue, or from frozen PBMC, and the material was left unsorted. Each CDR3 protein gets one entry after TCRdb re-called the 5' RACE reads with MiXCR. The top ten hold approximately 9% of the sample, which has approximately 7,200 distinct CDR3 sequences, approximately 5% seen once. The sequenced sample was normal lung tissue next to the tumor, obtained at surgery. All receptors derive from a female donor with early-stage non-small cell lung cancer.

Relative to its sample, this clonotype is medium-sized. In DNA, the CDR3 is TGTGCCAGTAGTATATCTAGCGGCACAGATACGCAGTATTTT. Protein: CASSISSGTDTQYF. This sequence joins TRBV19 and TRBJ2-3; a weak D match, TRBD2 (6 bases). V gave up 2 bases and J gave up 1 base, with 7 bases separating them. CDR1 LNHDA and CDR2 SQIVND come from the germline V gene (reference sequence). This CDR3 spans 14 amino acids. Based on the CDR3 plus reference TRBV19 and TRBJ2-3, the full variable domain is DGGITQSPKYLFRKEGQNVTLSCEQNLNHDAMYWYRQDPGQGLRLIYYSQIVNDFQKGDIAEGYSVSREKKESFPLTVTSAQKNPTAFYLCASSISSGTDTQYFGPGTRLTVL.

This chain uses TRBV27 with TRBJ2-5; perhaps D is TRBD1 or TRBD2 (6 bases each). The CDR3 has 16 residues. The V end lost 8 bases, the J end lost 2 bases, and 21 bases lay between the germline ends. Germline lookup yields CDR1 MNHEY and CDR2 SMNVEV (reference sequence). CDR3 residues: CASGVDPTGRQETQYF. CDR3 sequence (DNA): TGTGCCAGCGGTGTAGATCCCACAGGGAGGCAAGAGACCCAGTACTTC.

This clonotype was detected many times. CDR3 nucleotides: TGCAGTGCTACAGGGGCCTCTCCCTACGAGCAGTACTTC. Its protein product is CSATGASPYEQYF. The chain has TRBV20-1 and TRBJ2-7; D may be TRBD1 (6 bases). Germline V CDR1 and CDR2: DFQATT, SNEGSKA (reference sequence). The CDR3 is 13 residues long. The V end was cut by 4 bases, the J end by 2 bases, with 12 bases between.

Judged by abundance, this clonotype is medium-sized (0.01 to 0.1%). The CDR3 protein is CSAQEAGSDTQYF. CDR3 coding DNA: TGCAGTGCCCAAGAGGCTGGCTCAGATACGCAGTATTTT. The genes are TRBV20-1 and TRBJ2-3, with D unresolved. CDR1 is DFQATT, CDR2 SNEGSKA, per germline (reference sequence). This CDR3 is 13 amino acids long. Trimming pared 6 bases from V and 4 bases from J, leaving 14 bases between.

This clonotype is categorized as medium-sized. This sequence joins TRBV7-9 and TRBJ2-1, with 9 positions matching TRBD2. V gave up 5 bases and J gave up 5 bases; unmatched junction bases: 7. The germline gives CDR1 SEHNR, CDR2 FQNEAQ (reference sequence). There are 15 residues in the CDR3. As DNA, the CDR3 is TGTGCCAGCAGCATTAGCGGGAGCCATAACAATGAGCAGTTCTTC. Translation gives CASSISGSHNNEQFF. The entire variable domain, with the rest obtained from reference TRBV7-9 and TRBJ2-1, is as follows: DTGVSQNPRHKITKRGQNVTFRCDPISEHNRLYWYRQTLGQGPEFLTYFQNEAQLEKSRLLSDRFSAERPKGSFSTLEIQRTEQGDSAMYLCASSISGSHNNEQFFGPGTRLTVL.

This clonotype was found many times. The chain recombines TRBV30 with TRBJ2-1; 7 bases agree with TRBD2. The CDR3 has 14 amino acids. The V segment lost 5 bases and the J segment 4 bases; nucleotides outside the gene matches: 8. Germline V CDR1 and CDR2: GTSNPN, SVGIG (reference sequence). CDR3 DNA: TGTGCCTGGCAATCTAGCGGAGGGTACAATGAGCAGTTCTTC. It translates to CAWQSSGGYNEQFF.

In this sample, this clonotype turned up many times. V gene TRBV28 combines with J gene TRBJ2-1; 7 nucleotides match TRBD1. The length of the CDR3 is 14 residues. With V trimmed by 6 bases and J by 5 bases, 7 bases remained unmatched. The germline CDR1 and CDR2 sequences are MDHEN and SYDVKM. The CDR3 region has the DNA TGTGCCAGCAGAAAGACAGGGCCCAACAATGAGCAGTTCTTC. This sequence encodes CASRKTGPNNEQFF.

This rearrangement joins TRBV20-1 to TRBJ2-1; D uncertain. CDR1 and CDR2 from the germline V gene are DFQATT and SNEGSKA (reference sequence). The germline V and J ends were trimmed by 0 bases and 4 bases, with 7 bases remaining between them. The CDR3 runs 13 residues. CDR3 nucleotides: TGCAGTGCTAGAGATGACCCGTACAATGAGCAGTTCTTC. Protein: CSARDDPYNEQFF.

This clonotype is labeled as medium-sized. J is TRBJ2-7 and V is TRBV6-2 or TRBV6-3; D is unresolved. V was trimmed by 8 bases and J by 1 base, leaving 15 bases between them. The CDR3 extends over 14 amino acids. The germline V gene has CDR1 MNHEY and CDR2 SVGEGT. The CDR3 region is CASGRGGSSYEQYF. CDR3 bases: TGTGCCAGCGGTCGCGGTGGGTCTTCCTACGAGCAGTACTTC.

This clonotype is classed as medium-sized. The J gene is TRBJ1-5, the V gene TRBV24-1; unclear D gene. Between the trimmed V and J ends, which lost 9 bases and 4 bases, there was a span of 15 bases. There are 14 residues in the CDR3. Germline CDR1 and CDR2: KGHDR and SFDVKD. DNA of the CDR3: TGTGCCACCCGCCCAAGACTTCCGAATCAGCCCCAGCATTTT. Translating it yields CATRPRLPNQPQHF.

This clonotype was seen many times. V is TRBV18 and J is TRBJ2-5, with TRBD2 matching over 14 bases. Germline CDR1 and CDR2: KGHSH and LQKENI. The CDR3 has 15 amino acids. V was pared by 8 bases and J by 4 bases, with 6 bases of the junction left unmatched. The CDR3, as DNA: TGTGCCAGCCTCCCGGGGACTAGCGGGAGAGAGACCCAGTACTTC. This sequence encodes CASLPGTSGRETQYF.

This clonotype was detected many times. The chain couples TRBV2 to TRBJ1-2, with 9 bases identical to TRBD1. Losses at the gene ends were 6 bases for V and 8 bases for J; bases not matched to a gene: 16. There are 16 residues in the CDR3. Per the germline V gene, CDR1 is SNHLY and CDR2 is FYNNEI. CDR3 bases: TGTGCCAGCAGGTTGGGACAGGGAATTGGACCCGGGGGCTACACCTTC. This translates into CASRLGQGIGPGGYTF.

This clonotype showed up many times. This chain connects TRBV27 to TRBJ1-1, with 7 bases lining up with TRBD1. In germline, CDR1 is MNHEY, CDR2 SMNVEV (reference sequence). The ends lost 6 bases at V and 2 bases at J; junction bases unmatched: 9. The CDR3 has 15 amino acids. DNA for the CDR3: TGTGCCAGCAGAGACAGGGACATATTCAACACTGAAGCTTTCTTT. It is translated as CASRDRDIFNTEAFF.

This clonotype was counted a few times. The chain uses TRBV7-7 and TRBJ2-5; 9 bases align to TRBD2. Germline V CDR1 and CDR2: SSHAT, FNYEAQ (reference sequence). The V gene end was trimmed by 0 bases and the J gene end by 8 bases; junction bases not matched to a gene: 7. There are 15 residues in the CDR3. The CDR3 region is CASSLAGLAMDTQYF. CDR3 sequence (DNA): TGTGCCAGCAGCTTAGCGGGACTAGCCATGGACACCCAGTACTTC.

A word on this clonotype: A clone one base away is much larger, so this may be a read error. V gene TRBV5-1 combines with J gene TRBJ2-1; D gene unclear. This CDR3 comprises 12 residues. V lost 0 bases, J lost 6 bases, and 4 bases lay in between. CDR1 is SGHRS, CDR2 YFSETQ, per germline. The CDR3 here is CASSLAVNEQFF. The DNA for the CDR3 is TGCGCCAGCAGCTTGGCAGTCAATGAGCAGTTCTTC.

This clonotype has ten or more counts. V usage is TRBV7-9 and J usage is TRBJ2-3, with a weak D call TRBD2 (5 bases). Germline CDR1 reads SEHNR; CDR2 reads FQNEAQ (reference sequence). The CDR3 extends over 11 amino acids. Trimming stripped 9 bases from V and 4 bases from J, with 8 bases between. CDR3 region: CARGGPDTQYF. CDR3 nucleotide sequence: TGTGCCAGAGGAGGCCCAGATACGCAGTATTTT.

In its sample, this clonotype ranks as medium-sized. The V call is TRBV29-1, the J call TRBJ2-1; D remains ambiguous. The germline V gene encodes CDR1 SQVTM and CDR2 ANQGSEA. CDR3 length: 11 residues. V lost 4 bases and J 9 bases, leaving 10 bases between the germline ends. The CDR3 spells CSVGQRSEQFF. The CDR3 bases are TGCAGCGTTGGACAACGAAGTGAGCAGTTCTTC.

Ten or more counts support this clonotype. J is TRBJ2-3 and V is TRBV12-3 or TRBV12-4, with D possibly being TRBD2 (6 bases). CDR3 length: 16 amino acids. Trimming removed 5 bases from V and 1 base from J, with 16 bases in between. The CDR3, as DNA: TGTGCCAGCAGTCCCGCCGCGGGATTAGGCACAGATACGCAGTATTTT. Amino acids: CASSPAAGLGTDTQYF.

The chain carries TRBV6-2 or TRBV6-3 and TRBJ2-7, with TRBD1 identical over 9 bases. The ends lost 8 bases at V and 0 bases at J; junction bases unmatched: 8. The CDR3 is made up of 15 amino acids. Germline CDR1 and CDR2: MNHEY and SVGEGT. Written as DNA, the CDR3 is TGTGCCAGCCAAGTACAGGGGGCAGGCTCCTACGAGCAGTACTTC. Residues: CASQVQGAGSYEQYF.

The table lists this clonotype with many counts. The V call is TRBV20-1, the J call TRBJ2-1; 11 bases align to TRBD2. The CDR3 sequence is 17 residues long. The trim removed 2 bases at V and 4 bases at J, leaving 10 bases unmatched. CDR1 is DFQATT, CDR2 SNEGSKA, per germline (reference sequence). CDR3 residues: CSARNELGLAGYNEQFF. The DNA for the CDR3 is TGCAGTGCTAGAAATGAGTTAGGACTAGCGGGTTACAATGAGCAGTTCTTC.